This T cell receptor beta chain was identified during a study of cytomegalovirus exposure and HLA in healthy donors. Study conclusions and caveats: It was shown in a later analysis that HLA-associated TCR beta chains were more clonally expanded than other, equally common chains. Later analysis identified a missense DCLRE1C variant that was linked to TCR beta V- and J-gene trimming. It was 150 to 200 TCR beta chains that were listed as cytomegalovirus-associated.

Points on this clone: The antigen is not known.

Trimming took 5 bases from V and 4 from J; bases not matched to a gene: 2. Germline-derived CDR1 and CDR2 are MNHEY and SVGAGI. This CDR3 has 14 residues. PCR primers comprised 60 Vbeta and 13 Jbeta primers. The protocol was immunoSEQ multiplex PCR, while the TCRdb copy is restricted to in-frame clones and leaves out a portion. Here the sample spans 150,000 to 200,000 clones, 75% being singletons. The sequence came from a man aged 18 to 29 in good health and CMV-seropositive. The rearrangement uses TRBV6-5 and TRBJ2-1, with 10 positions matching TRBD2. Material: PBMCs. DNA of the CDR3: TGTGCCAGCAGTCGACTAGCGGGTTACAATGAGCAGTTCTTC. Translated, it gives CASSRLAGYNEQFF.